Listed below are T cell receptor beta chains from one sample, sequenced in a study of shared clonotypes between healthy human individuals. The method was immunoSEQ multiplex PCR; TCRdb's version includes in-frame clones alone and lacks a portion of them. Among millions of clones, about 92% were seen once, and the ten largest hold roughly 0.15%. Sequences were obtained from naive CD4+ T cells sorted from blood. The receptor source for this set is a man aged 18 to 29 in good health. Each CDR3 is given with its conserved first and last residue. A D gene is named only where the DNA matches it firmly. The size entry is marked missing in some rows and otherwise reads once, few, many or a size class.

j_call,d_call,clone_size,v_call,cdr3_length,cdr3_aa,cdr3_nt
TRBJ2-2,TRBD1,once,TRBV5-1,15,CASSLGRGRTGELFF,TGCGCCAGCAGCTTGGGAAGGGGGCGCACCGGGGAGCTGTTTTTT
TRBJ2-2,.,.,TRBV6-5,14,CASSYPNSPGELFF,TGTGCCAGCAGTTACCCCAACTCTCCCGGGGAGCTGTTTTTT
TRBJ1-5,.,once,TRBV7-2,14,CASSLDRGSQPQHF,TGTGCCAGCAGCTTAGATCGGGGGAGTCAGCCCCAGCATTTT
TRBJ1-3,TRBD1,.,TRBV30,13,CAWDRGTGNTIYF,TGTGCCTGGGACAGGGGAACGGGAAACACCATATATTTT
TRBJ1-1,.,.,TRBV10-3,13,CASFGAPNTEAFF,TGTGCATCTTTCGGGGCGCCGAACACTGAAGCTTTCTTT
TRBJ2-2,.,.,TRBV7-2,13,CASSPRTAGELFF,TGTGCCAGCAGCCCTCGAACTGCCGGGGAGCTGTTTTTT
TRBJ2-3,.,.,TRBV2,11,CASRVENTQYF,TGTGCCAGCCGCGTCGAAAATACGCAGTATTTT
TRBJ2-7,.,.,TRBV11-2,16,CASSLDLQARLLNQYF,TGTGCCAGCAGCTTAGATCTGCAGGCCCGATTGTTGAACCAGTACTTC
TRBJ1-2,TRBD1,.,TRBV19,14,CASSTQGAQNGYTF,TGTGCCAGTAGTACTCAGGGGGCGCAAAATGGCTACACCTTC
TRBJ2-3,TRBD1,.,TRBV6-5,15,CASRQQGAHTDTQYF,TGTGCCAGCAGACAACAGGGGGCCCACACAGATACGCAGTATTTT
TRBJ2-7,.,.,TRBV6-6,14,CASKQRQDSYEQYF,TGTGCCAGCAAACAAAGACAGGACTCCTACGAGCAGTACTTC
TRBJ2-5,.,.,TRBV30,16,CAWSVHLRRDGETQYF,TGTGCCTGGAGTGTACACCTTCGGCGGGACGGAGAGACCCAGTACTTC
TRBJ2-2,TRBD2,.,TRBV18,17,CASSPPTSGSITGELFF,TGTGCCAGCTCACCACCGACTAGCGGGAGTATCACCGGGGAGCTGTTTTTT
TRBJ2-3,TRBD2,.,TRBV14,15,CASSQAGGNTDTQYF,TGTGCCAGCAGCCAAGCGGGAGGTAACACAGATACGCAGTATTTT
TRBJ2-7,TRBD1,.,TRBV27,16,CASSSQGTGSTYEQYF,TGTGCCAGCAGTTCCCAGGGGACAGGGAGCACCTACGAGCAGTACTTC
TRBJ2-5,.,once,TRBV19,18,CASSIGRGRKSLKETQYF,TGTGCCAGTAGTATAGGCAGAGGACGGAAGAGCCTGAAAGAGACCCAGTACTTC
TRBJ2-1,TRBD2,.,TRBV2,13,CASSGTSGGEQFF,TGTGCCAGCAGTGGGACTAGCGGAGGTGAGCAGTTCTTC
TRBJ1-4,.,.,TRBV9,13,CASSVTGNEKLFF,TGTGCCAGCAGCGTAACAGGAAATGAAAAACTGTTTTTT
TRBJ2-2,TRBD1,.,TRBV2,18,CASSEPLSSGGDTGELFF,TGTGCCAGCAGTGAACCCTTATCCTCAGGGGGCGATACCGGGGAGCTGTTTTTT
TRBJ1-4,TRBD1,.,TRBV5-4,15,CASSLMGQSNEKLFF,TGTGCCAGCAGCTTGATGGGACAGAGTAATGAAAAACTGTTTTTT
TRBJ1-4,TRBD1,.,TRBV5-4,14,CASSSTGGGEKLFF,TGTGCCAGCAGCTCGACAGGGGGTGGTGAAAAACTGTTTTTT
TRBJ2-7,.,few,TRBV19,14,CASSIRGSAYEQYF,TGTGCCAGTAGTATAAGGGGCAGTGCCTACGAGCAGTACTTC
TRBJ2-3,TRBD1,.,TRBV5-6,16,CASSYTGQSRTDTQYF,TGTGCCAGCAGCTACACGGGACAGAGCCGCACAGATACGCAGTATTTT
TRBJ2-7,TRBD1,.,TRBV2,13,CASSRDRGYEQYF,TGTGCCAGCAGTAGGGACAGGGGTTACGAGCAGTACTTC
TRBJ2-7,.,.,TRBV30,14,CAWRGDGWAYEQYF,TGTGCCTGGAGAGGGGACGGGTGGGCCTACGAGCAGTACTTC
TRBJ2-1,TRBD1,.,TRBV10-2,14,CASTPRTGTYEQFF,TGCGCCAGCACCCCTCGGACAGGTACATATGAGCAGTTCTTC
TRBJ2-1,.,.,TRBV7-2,14,CASTGTSSYNEQFF,TGTGCCAGCACGGGCACTAGCTCCTACAATGAGCAGTTCTTC
TRBJ2-5,.,.,TRBV30,14,CAWTKGPPWVTQYF,TGTGCCTGGACCAAGGGACCTCCCTGGGTGACCCAGTACTTC
TRBJ1-1,.,.,TRBV5-6,13,CASSLVWYTEAFF,TGTGCCAGCAGCTTGGTTTGGTACACTGAAGCTTTCTTT
TRBJ1-4,.,.,TRBV10-3,13,CAITGGRNEKLFF,TGTGCCATCACCGGGGGTCGGAATGAAAAACTGTTTTTT
TRBJ2-2,.,.,TRBV2,14,CASRLELGTGELFF,TGTGCCAGCAGGCTAGAGTTAGGGACCGGGGAGCTGTTTTTT
TRBJ2-3,.,.,TRBV13,13,CASSGRNQDTQYF,TGTGCCAGCAGCGGCCGGAATCAGGATACGCAGTATTTT
TRBJ2-3,TRBD2,.,TRBV20-1,11,CSARLAGLINF,TGCAGTGCTAGACTAGCGGGACTAATAAATTTT
TRBJ2-2,TRBD1,.,TRBV30,13,CAWSGQGAGELFF,TGTGCCTGGAGCGGACAGGGGGCCGGGGAGCTGTTTTTT
TRBJ2-3,TRBD2,.,TRBV2,18,CASSEARLSGGPPDTQYF,TGTGCCAGCAGTGAAGCGAGGTTGAGCGGGGGCCCCCCTGATACGCAGTATTTT
TRBJ2-2,TRBD2,.,TRBV7-9,16,CASSKLAGAYTGELFF,TGTGCCAGCAGCAAACTAGCGGGGGCATACACCGGGGAGCTGTTTTTT
TRBJ1-6,.,.,TRBV2,15,CASEIEAGTNSPLHF,TGTGCCAGCGAGATTGAGGCAGGGACCAATTCACCCCTCCACTTT
TRBJ1-5,.,.,TRBV15,14,CATSGGRSNQPQHF,TGTGCCACCAGCGGGGGTAGAAGCAATCAGCCCCAGCATTTT
TRBJ1-6,.,.,TRBV4-2,17,CASSQGKGISYNSPLHF,TGTGCCAGCAGCCAAGGGAAAGGGATCTCCTATAATTCACCCCTCCACTTT
TRBJ1-6,.,few,TRBV19,13,CASSMGGLGPLHF,TGTGCCAGTAGTATGGGCGGCCTGGGGCCCCTCCACTTT
TRBJ2-7,TRBD2,.,TRBV7-2,15,CASSLERGLLVEQYF,TGTGCCAGCAGCTTAGAGCGGGGGCTTCTGGTCGAGCAGTACTTC
TRBJ2-7,TRBD1,once,TRBV7-9,13,CASREQGAYEQYF,TGTGCCAGCAGGGAACAGGGGGCTTACGAGCAGTACTTC
TRBJ1-2,.,once,TRBV19,15,CASTAPEGRSYGYTF,TGTGCCAGTACCGCGCCCGAGGGGCGCAGCTATGGCTACACCTTC
TRBJ2-2,TRBD1,.,TRBV2,15,CASSGTGSPTGELFF,TGTGCCAGCAGTGGGACAGGATCGCCCACCGGGGAGCTGTTTTTT
TRBJ2-3,.,.,TRBV4-1,15,CASSQDPTAWDTQYF,TGCGCCAGCAGCCAAGACCCAACCGCTTGGGATACGCAGTATTTT
TRBJ2-7,TRBD1,.,TRBV18,15,CASSPPRTGSDEQYF,TGTGCCAGCTCACCGCCCCGGACAGGGTCCGACGAGCAGTACTTC
TRBJ1-3,.,.,TRBV7-2,14,CASSFRDLGNTIYF,TGTGCCAGCAGCTTCAGGGATCTCGGAAACACCATATATTTT
TRBJ2-1,.,.,TRBV4-3,13,CASSPSSRVGQFF,TGCGCCAGCAGCCCCTCGTCCCGTGTGGGGCAGTTCTTC
TRBJ1-1,.,.,TRBV27,14,CASSLSGPQTEAFF,TGTGCCAGCAGTCTTTCCGGGCCCCAAACTGAAGCTTTCTTT
TRBJ1-1,.,.,TRBV6-5,16,CASSYSKERGGTEAFF,TGTGCCAGCAGTTACTCGAAAGAGAGGGGCGGGACTGAAGCTTTCTTT
TRBJ2-1,.,.,TRBV28,16,CASSLRTASSYNEQFF,TGTGCCAGCAGTTTGAGGACAGCTAGCTCCTACAATGAGCAGTTCTTC
TRBJ2-3,TRBD2,.,TRBV5-4,15,CASSLSAGALNSQYF,TGTGCCAGCAGCTTGTCGGCGGGAGCCTTAAATTCGCAGTATTTT